These 6 T cell receptor beta chains were all obtained from the same sample, sequenced in a study of shared clonotypes between healthy human individuals. Measured with immunoSEQ multiplex PCR; TCRdb has only the in-frame clones, and not every one. The data hold over a million clones, with more than 75% observed a single time. Sequenced input: memory CD4+ T cells from PBMCs. Described subset: CD45RA-negative fraction. These receptors came from a man between 18 and 29 years old in good health. Some clones in this sample may be carry-over from other donors' samples.

This clone was seen a handful of times. V usage is TRBV28 and J usage is TRBJ1-4, with 10 nucleotides matching TRBD1. CDR1 MDHEN and CDR2 SYDVKM come from the germline V gene. The CDR3 runs 12 residues. Unmatched junction bases numbered 3, after V lost 11 bases and J lost 6 bases. The CDR3 nucleotides read TGTGCCGGACAGGGGGAGGATGAAAAACTGTTTTTT. As protein: CAGQGEDEKLFF.

The chain uses TRBV7-2 and TRBJ2-5; 11 positions agree with TRBD2. CDR3 length equals 17 residues. Trimming at V came to 6 bases and at J to 4 bases, leaving 13 bases not matched to a gene. Germline V lookup: CDR1 SGHTA, CDR2 FQGNSA. The CDR3 spells CASRFSGRATKIETQYF. The CDR3 DNA follows: TGTGCCAGCAGGTTTAGCGGGAGGGCCACTAAAATAGAGACCCAGTACTTC.

V and J are TRBV6-1 and TRBJ1-3; 9 bases match TRBD1. V lost 2 bases, J lost 7 bases, and 6 bases stayed unmatched. Germline CDR1 MNHNS, CDR2 SASEGT. The CDR3 has 15 residues. The CDR3 loop is CASSEYVGQGNTIYF. The CDR3 DNA follows: TGTGCCAGCAGTGAATATGTTGGACAGGGGAACACCATATATTTT.

V is TRBV4-2 and J is TRBJ1-5; D gene ambiguous. This CDR3 region has 15 residues. Per the germline V gene, CDR1 is LGHNA and CDR2 is YNFKEQ. Trimming cost V 2 bases and J 6 bases, with 14 bases left between them. The CDR3 DNA follows: TGTGCCAGCAGCCAAACCGACGGACGGGGTCAGCCCCAGCATTTT. Encoded protein: CASSQTDGRGQPQHF.

This sequence joins TRBV11-2 and TRBJ2-2; D uncertain. The V and J ends lost 1 base and 6 bases respectively, with 6 bases between them. This CDR3 region has 13 residues. Germline V gene lookup returns CDR1 SGHAT and CDR2 FQNNGV. CDR3 DNA sequence: TGTGCCAGCAGCTTAGGTTACCCCGGGGAGCTGTTTTTT. The encoded protein is CASSLGYPGELFF.

The chain has TRBV5-4 and TRBJ2-7, with D unresolved. Trimming took 4 bases from V and 9 from J, leaving 23 bases between them. CDR1 is SGHNT and CDR2 is YYREEE in the germline V gene (reference sequence). The CDR3 sequence is 15 residues long. In nucleotides, the CDR3 is TGTGCCAGCAGCCCGTCCACGGGCCCGTCGGCGGCGCAGTACTTC. Protein: CASSPSTGPSAAQYF.